The clone carrying this T cell receptor beta chain occurred many times. Germline CDR1 is MGHRA and CDR2 is YSYEKL. The V and J ends lost 0 bases and 7 bases respectively, with 15 bases between them. The CDR3 is 15 residues long. This entry comes from a study of T-cell memory formation after mild COVID-19. Background on the study: TCR clusters were largely donor specific.

TCRdb analysed the 5' RACE reads with MiXCR anew, one entry per CDR3 protein. The data show 200,000 to 300,000 distinct CDR3 sequences, about 16% seen once. The TCR comes from an adult woman who had mild COVID-19 (a few samples of this study predate the infection). Cell type and time point are not known. The sample consisted of PBMCs or a T cell subset sorted from them (not recorded which). V gene TRBV4-1 combines with J gene TRBJ1-1; tentatively, D is TRBD1 (5 bases). The CDR3: CASSQDSGTQVEAFF. The CDR3 nucleotides are TGCGCCAGCAGCCAAGACTCCGGGACTCAGGTTGAAGCTTTCTTT.